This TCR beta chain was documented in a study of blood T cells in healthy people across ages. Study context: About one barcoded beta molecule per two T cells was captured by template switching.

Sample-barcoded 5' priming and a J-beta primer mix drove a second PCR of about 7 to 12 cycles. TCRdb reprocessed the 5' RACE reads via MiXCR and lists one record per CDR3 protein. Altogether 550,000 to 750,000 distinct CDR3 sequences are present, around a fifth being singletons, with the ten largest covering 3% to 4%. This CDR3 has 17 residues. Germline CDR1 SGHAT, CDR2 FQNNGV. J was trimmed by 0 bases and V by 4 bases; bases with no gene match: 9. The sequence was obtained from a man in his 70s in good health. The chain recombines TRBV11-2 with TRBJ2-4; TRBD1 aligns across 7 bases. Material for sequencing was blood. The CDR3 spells CASSSGTDYLAKNIQYF. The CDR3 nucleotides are TGTGCCAGCAGCTCCGGGACAGATTATTTAGCCAAAAACATTCAGTACTTC.